This TCR beta chain was retrieved from a study of CD8 T cells in Susac syndrome. This CDR3 has 14 residues. V was trimmed by 6 bases and J by 1 base, leaving 12 bases between them. The germline CDR1 and CDR2 sequences are MNHEY and SVGAGI. RNA in amounts of about 0.5 to 1 ug was reverse transcribed with random hexamers. One entry per CDR3 protein results from TCRdb running MiXCR on the immunoSEQ multiplex PCR reads. The sample includes 150,000 to 200,000 distinct CDR3 sequences, 90% to 95% of them seen just once. Both CD4+ and CD8+ T cells were negatively isolated, and TEMRA cells underwent FACS enrichment.

This sequence was found in a human donor in good health. The specimen sequenced was CD4+ T cells from PBMCs. The rearrangement joins TRBV6-5 to TRBJ1-1, with a weak D call TRBD1 (5 bases). CDR3 region: CASRPPTENTEAFF. CDR3 sequence (DNA): TGTGCCAGCAGACCACCGACAGAGAACACTGAAGCTTTCTTT.